The entry that follows covers one TCR beta chain sequence. This entry is derived from a study of blood T cell repertoires in COVID-19. Across the study: Whether acute or convalescent, the COVID-19 samples came from the United States, Italy and Spain.

Recovered Cohort 3 donors showed two negative PCRs, clearance, or symptom resolution. Under the authors' procedure: By means of reference gene primer amplification, nucleated cell counts were estimated. Sequenced by immunoSEQ multiplex PCR; TCRdb stores in-frame clones only, minus some. V, J and clone size are those of that table, while D and trimming were read from the DNA. This repertoire shows over 130,000 clones, roughly 85% found once; its top ten account for 2.5% to 3.5%. Sequencing used PBMCs or T cells enriched from blood (not recorded which). This clonotype originated in a woman between 50 and 59 years old who had recovered from COVID-19.

The CDR3 here is CASSLYPGQGNGNTIYF. The CDR3 DNA reads TGTGCCAGCAGTTTATATCCGGGACAGGGAAATGGAAACACCATATATTTT. V usage is TRBV27 and J usage is TRBJ1-3; 9 bases align to TRBD1. The CDR3 extends over 17 amino acids. Germline trimming cut 1 base from V and 3 bases from J; bases unmatched to any gene: 7. Germline V CDR1 and CDR2: MNHEY, SMNVEV (reference sequence).